This T cell receptor (beta chain) derives from a study of blood T cell repertoires in COVID-19. On the study more broadly: Italy, Spain and the United States were the sources of the convalescent and acute COVID-19 samples. PBMCs, B-cell-depleted T cells, or T cells were the source of the cDNA or gDNA that made up the material.

The CDR3 runs 13 residues. Trimming shortened V by 2 bases and J by 5 bases, and 7 bases separated the two germline ends. Germline V lookup: CDR1 LNHDA, CDR2 SQIVND (reference sequence). In the authors' methods: Quantification of nucleated cells was approximated via reference gene primer amplification. TCRdb's table, derived via immunoSEQ multiplex PCR, lists solely in-frame clones and lacks some. The D gene and trimming were derived from the DNA, and the V and J assignments and clone size from that table. The sample has 100,000 or so clones, around 81% seen once. Sequenced: peripheral blood. The chain links TRBV19 to TRBJ2-1; no definite D call. The receptor's source is a man of 80 years or more with acute or convalescent COVID-19. The CDR3 nucleotides are TGTGCCAGTAGTATAAGAACTCACAATGAGCAGTTCTTC. It codes for CASSIRTHNEQFF.